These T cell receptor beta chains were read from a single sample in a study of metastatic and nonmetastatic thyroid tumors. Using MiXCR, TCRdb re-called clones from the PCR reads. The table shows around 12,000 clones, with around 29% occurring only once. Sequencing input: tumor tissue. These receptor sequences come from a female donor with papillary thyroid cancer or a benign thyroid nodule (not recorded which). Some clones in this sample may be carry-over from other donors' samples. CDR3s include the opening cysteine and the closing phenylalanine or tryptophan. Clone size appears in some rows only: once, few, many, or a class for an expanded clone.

CDR3aa: CASSLNLRSYNEQFF
v_gene: TRBV11-3
abundance: .

CDR3aa: CASSPQGRSYNEQFF
v_gene: TRBV5-1
abundance: .

CDR3aa: CATSRERRGTDTQYF
v_gene: TRBV15
abundance: .

CDR3aa: CASSLDSGGITEAFF
v_gene: TRBV12-3/TRBV12-4
abundance: many

CDR3aa: CASSPAGLAAYEQYF
v_gene: TRBV7-1
abundance: .

CDR3aa: CASSPRLSGTGVLEQYF
v_gene: TRBV18
abundance: once

CDR3aa: CAQDGAYEQYF
v_gene: TRBV30
abundance: .

CDR3aa: CASTWSGTDTQYF
v_gene: TRBV6-1
abundance: few

CDR3aa: CAWKSKSPLHF
v_gene: TRBV30
abundance: many

CDR3aa: CSARTSANEQFF
v_gene: TRBV20-1
abundance: medium-sized

CDR3aa: CASSSPGGRQTKNTEAFF
v_gene: TRBV28
abundance: medium-sized

CDR3aa: CSARVQGWAFF
v_gene: TRBV20-1
abundance: .

CDR3aa: CATSDFGGGSYNEQFF
v_gene: TRBV24-1
abundance: medium-sized

CDR3aa: CASRSSGTSGYQETQYF
v_gene: TRBV7-8
abundance: many

CDR3aa: CASSLTGDEQYF
v_gene: TRBV12-3/TRBV12-4
abundance: .

CDR3aa: CASSYVWGTDTQYF
v_gene: TRBV6-6
abundance: many

CDR3aa: CASSETQDSSYEQYF
v_gene: TRBV6-1
abundance: .

CDR3aa: CSPTSGNYEQYF
v_gene: TRBV20-1
abundance: .

CDR3aa: CASSPLLLAGYEQYF
v_gene: TRBV27
abundance: few

CDR3aa: CASSSGARETQYF
v_gene: TRBV25-1
abundance: many

CDR3aa: CAISESRGNEQYF
v_gene: TRBV10-3
abundance: .

CDR3aa: CASSAMDRGTDTQYF
v_gene: TRBV2
abundance: medium-sized

CDR3aa: CASSTSGRLTGELFF
v_gene: TRBV19
abundance: many

CDR3aa: CASRNRATEAFF
v_gene: TRBV6-1
abundance: many

CDR3aa: CASIWSGEAQETQYF
v_gene: TRBV2
abundance: few

CDR3aa: CATGGEGTPPGYGYTF
v_gene: TRBV30
abundance: .

CDR3aa: CASSPGQGVSLGYTF
v_gene: TRBV5-1
abundance: medium-sized

CDR3aa: CAWKVRGREGTEAFF
v_gene: TRBV30
abundance: .

CDR3aa: CASSIDAETQYF
v_gene: TRBV19
abundance: many

CDR3aa: CASRRGSEQYF
v_gene: TRBV6-1
abundance: few

CDR3aa: CASSLLGNGYGYTF
v_gene: TRBV5-1
abundance: many

CDR3aa: CASSTSTEAFF
v_gene: TRBV7-9
abundance: medium-sized

CDR3aa: CASSLSQGGGNQPQHF
v_gene: TRBV7-6
abundance: .

CDR3aa: CASTDRGPNYGYTF
v_gene: TRBV12-3/TRBV12-4
abundance: medium-sized

CDR3aa: CSATTGSGNTIYF
v_gene: TRBV20-1
abundance: .

CDR3aa: CASSRGMPGDGYTF
v_gene: TRBV5-1
abundance: .

CDR3aa: CASSEINTGELFF
v_gene: TRBV6-1
abundance: few

CDR3aa: CASSKGTYSGNTIYF
v_gene: TRBV5-4
abundance: many

CDR3aa: CASSPGLVNEQFF
v_gene: TRBV11-3
abundance: medium-sized

CDR3aa: CASSLDAEGYTF
v_gene: TRBV5-1
abundance: .

CDR3aa: CASSLDRESYNEQFF
v_gene: TRBV11-1
abundance: .